Listed below are T cell receptor beta chains from one sample, sequenced in a study of cytomegalovirus exposure and HLA in healthy donors. Using immunoSEQ multiplex PCR, the repertoire was profiled, and TCRdb retains in-frame clones only, with some absent. The data contain about 210,000 clones, roughly 80% of them singletons. Sequencing input: PBMCs. The origin of the receptors is a man in his forties or fifties in good health and CMV-seropositive. The CDR3 runs from the conserved cysteine through the conserved F or W. The D gene is left open where the match is weak. A row's size may be missing; if present it is once, few, many or a size class.

clone_size,j_call,d_call,v_call,cdr3_nt,cdr3_aa
-,TRBJ1-2,-,TRBV4-1,TGCGCCAGCAGCCAAGATTTCAGGCCCTATGGCTACACCTTC,CASSQDFRPYGYTF
-,TRBJ2-3,TRBD2,TRBV5-1,TGCGCCAGCAGCTGGGGGACTAGCGGAAGCACAGATACGCAGTATTTT,CASSWGTSGSTDTQYF
once,TRBJ2-3,TRBD2,TRBV19,TGTGCCAGTAGTTACGGTACTAGCGGAAGCACAGATACGCAGTATTTT,CASSYGTSGSTDTQYF
-,TRBJ2-1,TRBD2,TRBV19,TGTGCCAGTAGTATAGGGGGACTAGCGGGAGTGGGCTCCTACAATGAGCAGTTCTTC,CASSIGGLAGVGSYNEQFF
-,TRBJ1-2,-,TRBV6-5,TGTGCCAGCAGTTTAGGCAGGGGTGGCTACACCTTC,CASSLGRGGYTF
-,TRBJ1-5,-,TRBV19,TGTGCCAGTAGTATAGATGACACTTCTAGCAATCAGCCCCAGCATTTT,CASSIDDTSSNQPQHF
-,TRBJ2-7,-,TRBV28,TGTGCCAGCCTATACTACGAGCAGTACTTC,CASLYYEQYF
-,TRBJ2-7,-,TRBV4-1,TGCGCCAGCAGCCAAGCTGGGTCAGGCGAGCAGTACTTC,CASSQAGSGEQYF
-,TRBJ2-5,TRBD1,TRBV6-1,TGTGCCAGCAGGGACAGGGCGGAGGAGACCCAGTACTTC,CASRDRAEETQYF
-,TRBJ1-5,TRBD1,TRBV18,TGTGCCAGCTCACACGGACAGGGGAATCAGCCCCAGCATTTT,CASSHGQGNQPQHF
-,TRBJ2-5,TRBD2,TRBV11-2,TGTGCCAGCAGCTTATGGGAGGGTCAAGAGACCCAGTACTTC,CASSLWEGQETQYF
-,TRBJ2-1,TRBD2,TRBV2,TGTGCCAGCAAGGGACTAGCCCTATACAATGAGCAGTTCTTC,CASKGLALYNEQFF
once,TRBJ1-5,-,TRBV18,TGTGCCAGCTCTCCCTCTCAGGGGATTCAGCCCCAGCATTTT,CASSPSQGIQPQHF
-,TRBJ2-2,-,TRBV2,TGTGCCAGCAGTGCCCGGGACACCTCGAACACCGGGGAGCTGTTTTTT,CASSARDTSNTGELFF
-,TRBJ1-2,-,TRBV6-5,TGTGCCAGCAGTCCTCTGGGCGGACAGATTGACTACACCTTC,CASSPLGGQIDYTF
-,TRBJ2-7,TRBD2,TRBV27,TGTGCCAGCAGTTTATGGCTTTCGGCTAGCGGGAGTTACGAGCAGTACTTC,CASSLWLSASGSYEQYF
-,TRBJ1-1,TRBD1,TRBV18,TGTGCCAGCTCACCGAACAGGGGCACTGAAGCTTTCTTT,CASSPNRGTEAFF
-,TRBJ1-2,-,TRBV19,TGTGCCAGTAGTATAGGGGGGCAGTTCTATGGCTACACCTTC,CASSIGGQFYGYTF
-,TRBJ2-5,-,TRBV6-1,TGTGCCAGCAGTTCCCGGGAAGGAGAGACCCAGTACTTC,CASSSREGETQYF
once,TRBJ2-1,TRBD2,TRBV5-1,TGCGCCAGCAGCTCGGAGCGGGAGGGAAATGACAATGAGCAGTTCTTC,CASSSEREGNDNEQFF
-,TRBJ2-1,-,TRBV9,TGTGCCAGCAGCGTAGGTCCACAACCCAATGAGCAGTTCTTC,CASSVGPQPNEQFF
-,TRBJ2-5,TRBD1,TRBV11-2,TGTGCCAGCAGCTTAGGTACCGGGACAGGGACCTCCCAGTACTTC,CASSLGTGTGTSQYF
few,TRBJ1-1,TRBD1,TRBV29-1,TGCAGCGTTAAAGACAGGGGGAGAGGGACTGAAGCTTTCTTT,CSVKDRGRGTEAFF
-,TRBJ1-5,TRBD1,TRBV4-2,TGTGCCAGCAGCCAAAAAGGGGGCCGCAATCAGCCCCAGCATTTT,CASSQKGGRNQPQHF
-,TRBJ2-3,TRBD2,TRBV2,TGTGCCAGCAGACGTAGCGGGAGCACAGATACGCAGTATTTT,CASRRSGSTDTQYF
once,TRBJ2-1,TRBD1,TRBV5-6,TGTGCCAGCAGCAAAGGACAGGGGAGGGTAAAGTTCTTC,CASSKGQGRVKFF
-,TRBJ2-2,-,TRBV27,TGTGCCAGCAGTTTACGCAGGGCGAACACCGGGGAGCTGTTTTTT,CASSLRRANTGELFF
-,TRBJ2-1,-,TRBV5-1,TGCGCCAGCAGCTTGGGACAGGCTACTAATGAGCAGTTCTTC,CASSLGQATNEQFF
-,TRBJ1-4,-,TRBV7-9,TGTGCCAGCAGCTTGCGGGCAGGAGAAAAACTGTTTTTT,CASSLRAGEKLFF
-,TRBJ2-6,TRBD1,TRBV18,TGTGCCAGCTCACCCGGGACAGGGGCAGCTGGGGCCAACGTCCTGACTTTC,CASSPGTGAAGANVLTF
-,TRBJ2-3,-,TRBV11-3,TGTGCCAGCAGCCCCCGGACTACCACAGATACGCAGTATTTT,CASSPRTTTDTQYF
once,TRBJ1-1,TRBD1,TRBV30,TGTGCCTGGAGTGTACAGGGGCTTGAAGCTTTCTTT,CAWSVQGLEAFF
-,TRBJ2-3,TRBD1,TRBV6-5,TGTGCCAGCAGGGGCAGGACAGGTAATACAGATACGCAGTATTTT,CASRGRTGNTDTQYF
-,TRBJ2-1,-,TRBV7-3,TGTGCCAGCAGCTTAAACAGGGATAGCAATGAGCAGTTCTTC,CASSLNRDSNEQFF
-,TRBJ1-5,TRBD1,TRBV5-6,TGTGCCAGCAGCTTGCGGACAGGGGGCGGCAATCAGCCCCAGCATTTT,CASSLRTGGGNQPQHF
-,TRBJ1-3,-,TRBV11-2,TGTGCCAGCAGCCGAGGGCCGTCCTCCAGGAGCTCTGGAAACACCATATATTTT,CASSRGPSSRSSGNTIYF
-,TRBJ2-2,-,TRBV11-3,TGTGCCAGCAGCCCCAACGGGGTCAGCAGCGGCGGGGAGCTGTTTTTT,CASSPNGVSSGGELFF
once,TRBJ1-2,-,TRBV5-1,TGCGCCAGCAGCTTGGAAGGACAGATCAACTATGGCTACACCTTC,CASSLEGQINYGYTF
-,TRBJ2-3,TRBD2,TRBV5-1,TGCGCCAGCAGCCCAAGCGCCGTAGCGGGAAGGGTAGATACGCAGTATTTT,CASSPSAVAGRVDTQYF
-,TRBJ2-7,TRBD2,TRBV14,TGTGCCAGCAGCCAAGATCTCCGACTAGCGGGACGCGAGCAGTACTTC,CASSQDLRLAGREQYF
few,TRBJ1-1,-,TRBV5-1,TGCGCCAGCAGCTTGCAGGAGAACACTGAAGCTTTCTTT,CASSLQENTEAFF
-,TRBJ2-7,-,TRBV6-6,TGTGCCAGCAGCCTATCAGGGGTCTACGAGCAGTACTTC,CASSLSGVYEQYF
-,TRBJ1-1,-,TRBV29-1,TGCAGCGTTGATACCGGTTTCACTGAAGCTTTCTTT,CSVDTGFTEAFF
-,TRBJ1-2,TRBD1,TRBV27,TGTGCCAGCAGTTTAAGGACAGGAGGCTATGGCTACACCTTC,CASSLRTGGYGYTF
once,TRBJ2-3,TRBD1,TRBV11-3,TGTGCCAGCAGCCGACAGGGGAGCACAGATACGCAGTATTTT,CASSRQGSTDTQYF
-,TRBJ2-7,-,TRBV11-2,TGTGCCAGCAGCCCCCGTCAGGGCCCCTACGAGCAGTACTTC,CASSPRQGPYEQYF
-,TRBJ2-7,-,TRBV18,TGTGCCAGCTCCCCGGGACTTGATTACGAGCAGTACTTC,CASSPGLDYEQYF
-,TRBJ2-1,-,TRBV5-8,TGTGCCAGCAGCTTATTTCCCCCGGACAATGAGCAGTTCTTC,CASSLFPPDNEQFF
-,TRBJ1-2,-,TRBV28,TGTGCCAGCAGTTCAGGATTAGCTAACTATGGCTACACCTTC,CASSSGLANYGYTF
-,TRBJ2-5,-,TRBV6-5,TGTGCCAGCAAAGGGGTGGAGACCCAGTACTTC,CASKGVETQYF
-,TRBJ2-5,-,TRBV29-1,TGCAGCGTTGGCCCCGGAGAGACCCAGTACTTC,CSVGPGETQYF
-,TRBJ2-1,TRBD1,TRBV6-1,TGTGCCAGCACTCGGGACAGGGCCTACAATGAGCAGTTCTTC,CASTRDRAYNEQFF
-,TRBJ2-6,-,TRBV30,TGTGCCTGGACAAAGGGGGCTGGGGCCAACGTCCTGACTTTC,CAWTKGAGANVLTF